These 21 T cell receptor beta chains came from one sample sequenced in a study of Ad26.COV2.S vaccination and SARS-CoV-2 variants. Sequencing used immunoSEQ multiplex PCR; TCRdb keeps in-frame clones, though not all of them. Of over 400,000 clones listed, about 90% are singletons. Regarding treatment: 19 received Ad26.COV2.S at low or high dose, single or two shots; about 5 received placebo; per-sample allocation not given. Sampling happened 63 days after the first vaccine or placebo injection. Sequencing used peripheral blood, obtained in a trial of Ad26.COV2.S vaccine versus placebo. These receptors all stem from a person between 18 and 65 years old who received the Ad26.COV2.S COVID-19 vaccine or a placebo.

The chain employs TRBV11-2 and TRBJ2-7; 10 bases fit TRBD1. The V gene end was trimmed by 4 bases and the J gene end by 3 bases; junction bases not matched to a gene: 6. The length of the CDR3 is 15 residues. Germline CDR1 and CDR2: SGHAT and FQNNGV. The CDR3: CASSSVRDRGYEQYF. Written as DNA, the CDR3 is TGTGCCAGCAGCTCGGTCAGGGACAGGGGCTACGAGCAGTACTTC.

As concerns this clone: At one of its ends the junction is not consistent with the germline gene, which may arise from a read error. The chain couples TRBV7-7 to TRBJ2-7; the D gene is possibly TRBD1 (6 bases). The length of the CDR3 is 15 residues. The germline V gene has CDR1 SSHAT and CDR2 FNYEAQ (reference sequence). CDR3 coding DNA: TGTGCTAGCAGCTTAGGTGGGGGCCCCGGCTACGAGCAGTACTTC. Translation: CASSLGGGPGYEQYF.

The CDR3 bases are TGCGCCAGCAGCCCGACCTACAGGGGCACTGAAGCTTTCTTT. This codes for CASSPTYRGTEAFF. The chain combines TRBV5-1 with TRBJ1-1; TRBD1 matches at 7 bases. The CDR3 sequence is 14 residues long. CDR1 and CDR2 from the germline V gene are SGHRS and YFSETQ. The V segment lost 4 bases and the J segment 4 bases; nucleotides outside the gene matches: 7.

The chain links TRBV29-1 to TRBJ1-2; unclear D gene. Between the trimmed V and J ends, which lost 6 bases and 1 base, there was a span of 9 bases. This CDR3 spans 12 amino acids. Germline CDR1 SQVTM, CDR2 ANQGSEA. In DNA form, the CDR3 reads TGCAGCGTAATCCAGGTTAACTATGGCTACACCTTC. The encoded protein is CSVIQVNYGYTF.

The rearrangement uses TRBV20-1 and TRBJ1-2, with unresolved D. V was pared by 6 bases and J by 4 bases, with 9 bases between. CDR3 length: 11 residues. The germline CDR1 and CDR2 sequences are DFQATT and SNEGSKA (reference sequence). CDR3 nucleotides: TGCAGTGCCCGCGAGACCTATGGCTACACCTTC. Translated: CSARETYGYTF.

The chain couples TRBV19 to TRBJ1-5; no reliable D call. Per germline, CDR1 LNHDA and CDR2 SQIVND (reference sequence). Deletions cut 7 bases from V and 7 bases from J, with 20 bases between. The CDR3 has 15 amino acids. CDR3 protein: CASTPPGSPRQPQHF. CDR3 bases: TGTGCCAGTACCCCCCCCGGGTCCCCACGGCAGCCCCAGCATTTT.

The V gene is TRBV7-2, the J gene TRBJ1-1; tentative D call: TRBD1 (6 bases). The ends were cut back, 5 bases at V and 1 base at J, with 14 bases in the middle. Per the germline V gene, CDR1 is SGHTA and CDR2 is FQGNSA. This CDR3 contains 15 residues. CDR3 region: CASSPRGGQNTEAFF. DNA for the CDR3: TGTGCCAGCAGCCCTAGGGGGGGGCAGAACACTGAAGCTTTCTTT.

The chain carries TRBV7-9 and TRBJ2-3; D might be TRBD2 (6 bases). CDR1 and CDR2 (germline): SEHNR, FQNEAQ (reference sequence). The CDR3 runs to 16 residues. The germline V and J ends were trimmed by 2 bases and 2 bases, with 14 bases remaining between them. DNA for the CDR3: TGTGCCAGCAGCTTATGGGGGGAAAGGCACACAGATACGCAGTATTTT. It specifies CASSLWGERHTDTQYF.

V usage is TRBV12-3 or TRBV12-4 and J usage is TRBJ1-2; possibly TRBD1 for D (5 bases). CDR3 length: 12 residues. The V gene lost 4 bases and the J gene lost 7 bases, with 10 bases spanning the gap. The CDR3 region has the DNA TGTGCCAGCAGTTCAGGGTACAGTGGCTACACCTTC. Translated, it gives CASSSGYSGYTF.

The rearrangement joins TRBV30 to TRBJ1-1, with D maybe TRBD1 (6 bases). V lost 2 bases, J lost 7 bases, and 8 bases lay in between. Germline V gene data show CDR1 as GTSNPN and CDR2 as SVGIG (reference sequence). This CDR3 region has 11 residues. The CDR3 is CAWSPDSEAFF. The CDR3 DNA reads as TGTGCCTGGAGTCCGGACAGTGAAGCTTTCTTT.

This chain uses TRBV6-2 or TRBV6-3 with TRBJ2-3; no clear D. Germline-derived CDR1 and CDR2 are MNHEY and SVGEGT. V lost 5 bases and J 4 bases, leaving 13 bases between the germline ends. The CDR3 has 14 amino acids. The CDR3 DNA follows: TGTGCCAGCAGTACCCCTCTCACGGCAGATACGCAGTATTTT. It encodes CASSTPLTADTQYF.

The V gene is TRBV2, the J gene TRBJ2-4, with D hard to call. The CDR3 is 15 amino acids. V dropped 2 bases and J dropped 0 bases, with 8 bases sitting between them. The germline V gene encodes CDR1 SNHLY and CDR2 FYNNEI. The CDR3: CASSERAVAKNIQYF. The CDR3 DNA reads TGTGCCAGCAGTGAAAGGGCAGTAGCCAAAAACATTCAGTACTTC.

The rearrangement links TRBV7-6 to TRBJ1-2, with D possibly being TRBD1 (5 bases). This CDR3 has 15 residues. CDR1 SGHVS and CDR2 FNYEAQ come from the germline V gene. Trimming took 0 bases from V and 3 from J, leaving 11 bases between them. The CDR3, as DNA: TGTGCCAGCAGCTTAGCGGCAGGGTCTTACTATGGCTACACCTTC. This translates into CASSLAAGSYYGYTF.

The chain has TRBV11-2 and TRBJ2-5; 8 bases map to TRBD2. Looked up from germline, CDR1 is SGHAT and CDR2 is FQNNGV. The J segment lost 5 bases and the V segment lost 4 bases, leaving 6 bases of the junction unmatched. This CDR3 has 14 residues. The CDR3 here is CASSSGGGLETQYF. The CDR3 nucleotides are TGTGCCAGCAGCTCCGGGGGGGGGCTGGAGACCCAGTACTTC.

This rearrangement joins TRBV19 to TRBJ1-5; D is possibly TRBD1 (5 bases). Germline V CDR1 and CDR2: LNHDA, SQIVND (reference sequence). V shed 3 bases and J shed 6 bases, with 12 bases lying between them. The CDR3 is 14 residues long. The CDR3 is CASSIIGAGQPQHF. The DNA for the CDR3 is TGTGCCAGTAGTATCATTGGGGCGGGTCAGCCCCAGCATTTT.

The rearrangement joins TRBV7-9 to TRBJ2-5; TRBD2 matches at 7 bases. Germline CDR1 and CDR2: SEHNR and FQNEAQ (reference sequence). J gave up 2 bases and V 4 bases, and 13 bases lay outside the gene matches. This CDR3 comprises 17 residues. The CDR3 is CASSYRLRGVKQETQYF. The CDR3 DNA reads TGTGCCAGCAGCTACCGCCTCCGGGGGGTAAAACAAGAGACCCAGTACTTC. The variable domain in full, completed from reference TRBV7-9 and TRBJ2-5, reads DTGVSQNPRHKITKRGQNVTFRCDPISEHNRLYWYRQTLGQGPEFLTYFQNEAQLEKSRLLSDRFSAERPKGSFSTLEIQRTEQGDSAMYLCASSYRLRGVKQETQYFGPGTRLLVL.

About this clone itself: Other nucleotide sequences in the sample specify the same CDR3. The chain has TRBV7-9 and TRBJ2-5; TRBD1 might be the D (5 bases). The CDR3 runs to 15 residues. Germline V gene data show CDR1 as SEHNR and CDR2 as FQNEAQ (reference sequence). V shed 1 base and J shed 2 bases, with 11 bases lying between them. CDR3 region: CASSLGQGAQETQYF. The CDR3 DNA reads TGTGCCAGCAGCTTAGGACAAGGGGCGCAAGAGACCCAGTACTTC.

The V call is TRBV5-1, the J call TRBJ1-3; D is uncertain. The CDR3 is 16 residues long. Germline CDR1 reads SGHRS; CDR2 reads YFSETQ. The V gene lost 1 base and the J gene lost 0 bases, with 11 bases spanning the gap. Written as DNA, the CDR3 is TGCGCCAGCAGCTTGTTATCTCAATTCTCTGGAAACACCATATATTTT. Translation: CASSLLSQFSGNTIYF.

The CDR3 region is CASSFRMVLAGGRWATETQYF. CDR3 DNA sequence: TGTGCCAGCAGTTTTAGGATGGTACTAGCGGGGGGGAGGTGGGCCACGGAGACCCAGTACTTC. V gene TRBV28 combines with J gene TRBJ2-5; TRBD2 matches 13 bases. Germline-derived CDR1 and CDR2 are MDHEN and SYDVKM. The CDR3 spans 21 residues. V trimming: 3 bases; J trimming: 5 bases; junction bases outside the gene matches: 21.

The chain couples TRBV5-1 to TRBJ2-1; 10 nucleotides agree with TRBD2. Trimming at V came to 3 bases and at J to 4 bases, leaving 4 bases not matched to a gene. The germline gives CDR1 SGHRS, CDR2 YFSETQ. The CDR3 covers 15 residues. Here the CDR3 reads CASSSGTSEYNEQFF. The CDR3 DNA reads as TGCGCCAGCAGCTCCGGGACTAGCGAATACAATGAGCAGTTCTTC.

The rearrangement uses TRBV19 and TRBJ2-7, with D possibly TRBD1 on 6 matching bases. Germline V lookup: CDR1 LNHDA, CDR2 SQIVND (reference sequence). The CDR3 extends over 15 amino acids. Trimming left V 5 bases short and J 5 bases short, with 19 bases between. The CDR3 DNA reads TGTGCCAGTAGTCCTCCCGCGACAGGTATTCACGAGCAGTACTTC. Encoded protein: CASSPPATGIHEQYF.